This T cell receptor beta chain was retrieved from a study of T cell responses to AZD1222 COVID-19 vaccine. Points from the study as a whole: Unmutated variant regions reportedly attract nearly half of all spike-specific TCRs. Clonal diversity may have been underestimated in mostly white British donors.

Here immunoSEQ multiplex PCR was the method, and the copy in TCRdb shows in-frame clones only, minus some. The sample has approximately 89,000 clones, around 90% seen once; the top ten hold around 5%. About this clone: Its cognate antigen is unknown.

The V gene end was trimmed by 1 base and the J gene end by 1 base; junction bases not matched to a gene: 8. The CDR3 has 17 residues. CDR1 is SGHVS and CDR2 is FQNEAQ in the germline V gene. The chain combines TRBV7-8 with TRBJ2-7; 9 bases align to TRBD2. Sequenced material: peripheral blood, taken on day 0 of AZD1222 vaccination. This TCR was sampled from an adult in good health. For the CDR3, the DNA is TGTGCCAGCAGCTTAGGGGGGTTAGCGGGAGTATCCTACGAGCAGTACTTC. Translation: CASSLGGLAGVSYEQYF.